The 18 T cell receptor beta chains below were found in one sample sequenced in a study of blood T cell repertoires in COVID-19. Profiled with immunoSEQ multiplex PCR; TCRdb holds only in-frame clones, not every one. The table shows 150,000 to 200,000 clones, with roughly 87% occurring only once. The material sequenced was PBMCs or T cells enriched from blood (not recorded which). The receptors derive from a middle-aged man who had recovered from COVID-19.

The chain recombines TRBV5-4 with TRBJ2-5, with a weak D call TRBD1 (6 bases). Germline loops: CDR1 SGHNT, CDR2 YYREEE (reference sequence). This CDR3 spans 14 amino acids. Trimming removed 0 bases at V and 6 bases at J, with 12 bases between. CDR3: CASSLEMQGKTQYF. Here the CDR3 DNA reads TGTGCCAGCAGCTTGGAGATGCAGGGGAAGACCCAGTACTTC.

The chain is built from TRBV18 and TRBJ1-4; 10 bases line up with TRBD1. The germline CDR1 and CDR2 sequences are KGHSH and LQKENI. The CDR3 is made up of 15 amino acids. After removal of 2 bases from V and 8 bases from J, the junction contained 5 bases not matched to a gene. CDR3 nucleotide sequence: TGTGCCAGCTCACCATCGACAGGGGGCAAAGAAAAACTGTTTTTT. Protein: CASSPSTGGKEKLFF.

The table lists this clone with a count of one. This rearrangement joins TRBV6-5 to TRBJ1-2; 9 positions agree with TRBD1. This CDR3 has 15 amino acids. V lost 6 bases and J lost 7; bases outside the gene matches: 12. Germline CDR1 and CDR2: MNHEY and SVGAGI. The CDR3 is CASRPTGDRVVGYTF. The CDR3 DNA reads as TGTGCCAGCAGGCCGACTGGGGACAGGGTAGTTGGCTACACCTTC.

The V call is TRBV11-1, the J call TRBJ1-2; D is unresolved. The length of the CDR3 is 16 residues. CDR1 is SGHAT, CDR2 FQDESV, per germline (reference sequence). V was pared by 2 bases and J by 2 bases, with 15 bases between. CDR3 loop: CASSLNPRTGNYGYTF. The CDR3, as DNA: TGTGCCAGCAGCTTAAACCCCAGGACTGGAAACTATGGCTACACCTTC. The whole variable domain, remainder taken from reference TRBV11-1 and TRBJ1-2, is EAEVAQSPRYKITEKSQAVAFWCDPISGHATLYWYRQILGQGPELLVQFQDESVVDDSQLPKDRFSAERLKGVDSTLKIQPAELGDSAMYLCASSLNPRTGNYGYTFGSGTRLTVV.

The CDR3 reads CASSYPGISNTGELFF. The CDR3 DNA sequence: TGTGCCAGCAGTTACCCAGGGATATCGAACACCGGGGAGCTGTTTTTT. The rearrangement joins TRBV6-2 or TRBV6-3 to TRBJ2-2, with D perhaps matching TRBD1 (5 bases). This CDR3 has 16 residues. The germline CDR1 and CDR2 sequences are MNHEY and SVGEGT. Trimming shortened V by 2 bases and J by 0 bases, and 10 bases separated the two germline ends.

This CDR3 reads CASRSQEYGYTF. In DNA form, the CDR3 reads TGTGCCAGCAGGTCACAGGAATATGGCTACACCTTC. This rearrangement joins TRBV28 to TRBJ1-2; tentative D call: TRBD1 (5 bases). The germline gives CDR1 MDHEN, CDR2 SYDVKM. CDR3 length: 12 amino acids. The V gene lost 6 bases and the J gene lost 5 bases, with 10 bases spanning the gap.

The chain joins TRBV27 to TRBJ1-4; tentatively, D is TRBD1 (5 bases). V shed 5 bases and J shed 2 bases, with 9 bases lying between them. In germline, CDR1 is MNHEY, CDR2 SMNVEV (reference sequence). The CDR3 loop spans 14 amino acids. This CDR3 is CASSPGYTNEKLFF. In nucleotides, the CDR3 is TGTGCCAGCAGTCCAGGGTATACTAATGAAAAACTGTTTTTT.

This clone was detected only a few times. This chain connects TRBV6-5 to TRBJ2-2; 8 bases align to TRBD2. The CDR3 sequence is 13 residues long. The trim removed 8 bases at V and 6 bases at J, leaving 5 bases unmatched. CDR1 MNHEY and CDR2 SVGAGI come from the germline V gene. CDR3 in amino acids: CASYASGPGELFF. As DNA, the CDR3 is TGTGCCAGCTACGCTAGCGGGCCCGGGGAGCTGTTTTTT.

This sequence joins TRBV7-8 and TRBJ1-6; the D gene is possibly TRBD1 (5 bases). The CDR3 loop spans 15 amino acids. Germline V CDR1 and CDR2: SGHVS, FQNEAQ. V dropped 5 bases and J dropped 5 bases, with 13 bases sitting between them. The CDR3 region has the DNA TGTGCCAGCAGCACCACCGACAGAAATAATTCACCCCTCCACTTT. As protein: CASSTTDRNNSPLHF.

This clone was seen many times. The chain recombines TRBV19 with TRBJ2-2, with D possibly TRBD1 on 7 matching bases. The CDR3 has 15 residues. Trimming removed 4 bases at V and 6 bases at J, with 15 bases between. CDR1 LNHDA and CDR2 SQIVND come from the germline V gene (reference sequence). CDR3 amino acids: CASSTRDREAGELFF. CDR3 nucleotides: TGTGCCAGTAGTACCCGTGACAGGGAGGCCGGGGAGCTGTTTTTT. The full variable domain, rest sourced from reference TRBV19 and TRBJ2-2, is DGGITQSPKYLFRKEGQNVTLSCEQNLNHDAMYWYRQDPGQGLRLIYYSQIVNDFQKGDIAEGYSVSREKKESFPLTVTSAQKNPTAFYLCASSTRDREAGELFFGEGSRLTVL.

The genes are TRBV18 and TRBJ2-7, with D maybe TRBD1 (5 bases). The CDR3 sequence is 13 residues long. Germline CDR1 and CDR2: KGHSH and LQKENI. Trimming took off 3 bases at V and 9 bases at J, with 15 bases between the two ends. CDR3 residues: CASSPTGPDGQYF. The DNA of the CDR3 is TGTGCCAGCTCACCTACAGGCCCGGACGGGCAGTACTTC. The full variable domain, in which reference TRBV18 and TRBJ2-7 provide the parts outside the CDR3, is NAGVMQNPRHLVRRRGQEARLRCSPMKGHSHVYWYRQLPEEGLKFMVYLQKENIIDESGMPKERFSAEFPKEGPSILRIQQVVRGDSAAYFCASSPTGPDGQYFGPGTRLTVT.

CDR3 bases: TGTGCCACCAGCATGACAGCTCCTAGCACAGATACGCAGTATTTT. This gives the protein CATSMTAPSTDTQYF. The chain joins TRBV15 to TRBJ2-3; maybe TRBD1 (5 bases). The V gene lost 4 bases and the J gene lost 0 bases, with 11 bases spanning the gap. This CDR3 is built from 15 residues. The germline CDR1 and CDR2 sequences are LNHNV and YYDKDF (reference sequence). The full variable domain, rest sourced from reference TRBV15 and TRBJ2-3, is DAMVIQNPRYQVTQFGKPVTLSCSQTLNHNVMYWYQQKSSQAPKLLFHYYDKDFNNEADTPDNFQSRRPNTSFCFLDIRSPGLGDTAMYLCATSMTAPSTDTQYFGPGTRLTVL.

CDR3 loop: CASSSRTGFDEQFF. The CDR3 nucleotides are TGTGCCAGCAGCTCCCGGACAGGGTTTGATGAGCAGTTCTTC. This chain connects TRBV5-6 to TRBJ2-1, with TRBD1 matching 8 bases. Germline V lookup: CDR1 SGHDT, CDR2 YYEEEE. The CDR3 loop spans 14 amino acids. The V segment lost 3 bases and the J segment 8 bases; nucleotides outside the gene matches: 7.

The CDR3 loop is CASSLSPRTETQYF. In DNA, the CDR3 is TGTGCCAGCAGTTTATCCCCTAGAACCGAGACCCAGTACTTC. This chain joins TRBV28 and TRBJ2-5; the D is unclear. The CDR3 length is 14 residues. Germline lookup yields CDR1 MDHEN and CDR2 SYDVKM. Deletions cut 1 base from V and 5 bases from J, with 11 bases between.

This clone turned up a few times. The J gene is TRBJ1-3, the V gene TRBV6-5; no firm D call. Germline loops: CDR1 MNHEY, CDR2 SVGAGI. This CDR3 contains 13 residues. V was cut by 7 bases and J by 9 bases, with 16 bases left in between. Here the CDR3 reads CASTIKGSGTIYF. The CDR3 nucleotides are TGTGCCAGCACCATAAAAGGTAGCGGCACCATATATTTT.

CDR3: CASSPPGGETQYF. The CDR3 bases are TGCGCCAGCAGCCCCCCGGGAGGGGAGACCCAGTACTTC. The chain couples TRBV4-1 to TRBJ2-5; TRBD2 matches at 8 bases. The V gene's germline CDR1 is MGHRA and CDR2 YSYEKL. Germline trimming cut 4 bases from V and 5 bases from J; bases unmatched to any gene: 3. There are 13 residues in the CDR3.

The rearrangement links TRBV12-3 or TRBV12-4 to TRBJ1-2; D possibly corresponds to TRBD1 (6 bases). Trimming took 2 bases from V and 7 from J, leaving 11 bases between them. CDR3 length equals 13 residues. The chain's CDR3 is CASSLMGAAGYTF. The CDR3 region has the DNA TGTGCCAGCAGTTTAATGGGGGCAGCTGGCTACACCTTC.

This chain joins TRBV7-3 and TRBJ1-6; 8 bases match TRBD1. Losses at the gene ends were 1 base for V and 9 bases for J; bases not matched to a gene: 5. CDR1 SGHTA and CDR2 FQGTGA come from the germline V gene. The CDR3 spans 15 residues. In DNA, the CDR3 is TGTGCCAGCAGCTTAAACGGACAGGGAGTTTCACCCCTCCACTTT. It is translated as CASSLNGQGVSPLHF.